This T cell receptor beta chain was sequenced for a study of blood T cell repertoires in COVID-19. Overall study context: There were acute and convalescent COVID-19 samples, and they came from the United States, Italy and Spain. Sources were T cells, B-cell-depleted T cells, or PBMCs; the material itself was cDNA or gDNA.

Methods used by the authors: Using reference gene primer amplification, nucleated cell counts were estimated. Only in-frame clones appear in the TCRdb table, and some are missing; sequencing was by immunoSEQ multiplex PCR. V, J and clone size are those of that table, while D and trimming were read from the DNA. The data show more than 200,000 clones, 83% seen once. Trimming left V 3 bases short and J 4 bases short, with 4 bases between. CDR3 size: 13 residues. The germline V gene has CDR1 SEHNR and CDR2 FQNEAQ (reference sequence). The sample comprised peripheral blood. The TCR comes from a man aged 35 to 55 with active or convalescent COVID-19. This chain joins TRBV7-9 and TRBJ2-6; no firm D call. The CDR3 bases are TGTGCCAGCAGCTTCCGGGGGGCCAACGTCCTGACTTTC. Its translation: CASSFRGANVLTF.